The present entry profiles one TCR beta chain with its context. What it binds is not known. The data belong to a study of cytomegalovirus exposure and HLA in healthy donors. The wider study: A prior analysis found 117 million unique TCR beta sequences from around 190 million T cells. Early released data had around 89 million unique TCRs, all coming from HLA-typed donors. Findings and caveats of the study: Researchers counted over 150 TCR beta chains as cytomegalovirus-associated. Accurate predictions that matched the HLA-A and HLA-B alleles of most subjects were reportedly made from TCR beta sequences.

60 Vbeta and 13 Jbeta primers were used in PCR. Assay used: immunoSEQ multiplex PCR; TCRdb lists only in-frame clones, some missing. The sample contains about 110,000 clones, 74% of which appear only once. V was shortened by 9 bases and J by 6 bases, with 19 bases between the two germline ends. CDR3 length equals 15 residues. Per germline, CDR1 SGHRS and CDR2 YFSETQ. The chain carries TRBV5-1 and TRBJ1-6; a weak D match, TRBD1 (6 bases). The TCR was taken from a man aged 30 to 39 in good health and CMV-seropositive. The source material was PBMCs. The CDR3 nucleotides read TGCGCCACCAGACCTGGGGGGGGCGGTAATTCACCCCTCCACTTT. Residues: CATRPGGGGNSPLHF.